Detailed here is one T cell receptor beta chain. Data came from immunoSEQ multiplex PCR; TCRdb stores just in-frame clones and leaves some out. This sample yields approximately 2.4 million clones, of which approximately 95% are seen a single time; around 0.13% belongs to the top ten. V lost 4 bases, J lost 2 bases, and 9 bases lay in between. The CDR3 loop spans 14 amino acids. Germline V gives CDR1 SGHRS, CDR2 YFSETQ. These data originate in a study of shared clonotypes between healthy human individuals. Study as a whole: A couple of women and a few men aged 18 to 49 served as donors.

This clonotype was sampled from a man younger than 35 in good health. Sequencing was carried out using naive CD4+ T cells sorted from blood. Subset described: CD45RA+ positively selected. The chain has TRBV5-1 and TRBJ1-4; no definite D call. The CDR3 spells CASSIGRTNEKLFF. The CDR3 region has the DNA TGCGCCAGCAGCATAGGTCGTACTAATGAAAAACTGTTTTTT.